The clone carrying this T cell receptor beta chain was recorded at least ten times. Its antigen is undetermined. TCRdb re-analysed the PCR reads in MiXCR, keeping a single row per CDR3 protein. The sample yields 40,000 to 45,000 distinct CDR3 sequences, less than 20% seen once. J gave up 6 bases and V 5 bases, and 6 bases lay outside the gene matches. The CDR3 length is 15 residues. These data originate in a study of molecular identifiers for immune sequencing clone quantification. The wider study: Replicate RNA came from approximately 20,000 or 98,000 naive CD8 cells and was split five ways, and four parts were sequenced. Notes on the study in general: Beyond 20 RNA copies, clones held over 99% of effector molecules, compared with under 1% in naive cells.

This chain uses TRBV12-3 or TRBV12-4 with TRBJ2-2; the match to TRBD2 covers 10 bases. Input material: naive CD8+ T cells from blood, with Jurkat cell RNA spiked in. As for subset: FACS-sorted CD8+CD4-CCR7+CD45RA+ naive T cells. The clonotype was recovered from a human donor in good health. Some libraries in this study had Jurkat cell RNA spiked in. CDR3 bases: TGTGCCAGCAGTCCCGGGACTAGCGTAGCCGGGGAGCTGTTTTTT. Translation: CASSPGTSVAGELFF.